Given below is one T cell receptor (beta chain) in context. Profiling relied on immunoSEQ multiplex PCR, and the TCRdb table lists in-frame clones only, not all of them. The repertoire has about 87,000 clones, 85% to 90% of them found once; the top ten carry approximately 5.2%. This sample is drawn from a study of blood T cell repertoires in COVID-19. CDR3 length equals 15 residues. The V segment lost 3 bases and the J segment 4 bases; nucleotides outside the gene matches: 5. The germline gives CDR1 MDHEN, CDR2 SYDVKM. The sequencing sample was made of peripheral blood. This TCR derives from a woman of 80 years or more with active COVID-19. The chain recombines TRBV28 with TRBJ2-7, with 11 positions matching TRBD1. This chain's CDR3 is CASSLPGQGDYEQYF. The CDR3 DNA follows: TGTGCCAGCAGTTTGCCGGGACAGGGGGATTACGAGCAGTACTTC.